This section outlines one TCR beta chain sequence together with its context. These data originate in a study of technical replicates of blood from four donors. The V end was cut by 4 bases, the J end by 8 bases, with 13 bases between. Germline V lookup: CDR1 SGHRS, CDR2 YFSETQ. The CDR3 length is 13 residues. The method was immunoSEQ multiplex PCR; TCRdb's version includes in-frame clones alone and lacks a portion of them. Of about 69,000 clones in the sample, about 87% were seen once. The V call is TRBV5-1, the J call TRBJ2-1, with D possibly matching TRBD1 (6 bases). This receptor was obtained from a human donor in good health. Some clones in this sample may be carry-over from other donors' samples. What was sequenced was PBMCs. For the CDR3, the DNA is TGCGCCAGCAGCCCCGCCAGGGGCGATGAGCAGTTCTTC. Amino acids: CASSPARGDEQFF.